These 9 T cell receptor beta chains originate from one sample sequenced in a study of blood T cell repertoires in COVID-19. Sequencing was performed with immunoSEQ multiplex PCR; in TCRdb, only in-frame clones are kept and a portion is missing. The sample consists of 250,000 to 300,000 clones, 86% of them appearing once. The sequenced sample was peripheral blood. These receptors originate from a woman between 25 and 40 years old with active or convalescent COVID-19.

This clone has only one observation. The chain has TRBV29-1 and TRBJ2-3, with 12 bases lining up with TRBD2. CDR1 and CDR2 (germline): SQVTM, ANQGSEA. CDR3 size: 14 residues. The junction had 4 bases not matched to a gene; V was cut back by 8 bases and J by 1 base. The CDR3 nucleotides are TGCAGCACGCGACTAGCGGGGGGCACAGATACGCAGTATTTT. Protein product: CSTRLAGGTDTQYF.

The chain combines TRBV3-1 (or the pseudogene TRBV3-2) with TRBJ2-2, with a tentative D call TRBD2 (6 bases). V was clipped by 0 bases and J by 0 bases, with 8 bases between them. CDR1 is LGHDT, CDR2 YNNKEL, per germline (reference sequence). This CDR3 is built from 16 residues. CDR3 coding DNA: TGTGCCAGCAGCCAAGATCCGGGGGCGAACACCGGGGAGCTGTTTTTT. Residues: CASSQDPGANTGELFF.

In this sample, this clone turned up once. The gene calls are TRBV6-4 and TRBJ1-2; the match to TRBD1 covers 7 bases. Germline V gene data show CDR1 as MRHNA and CDR2 as SNTAGT. The CDR3 contains 15 residues. The V and J ends lost 4 bases and 6 bases, in that order; junction bases with no gene match: 11. The CDR3 loop reads CASSVQGGGGNGYTF. CDR3 DNA: TGTGCCAGCAGTGTACAGGGAGGAGGGGGCAATGGCTACACCTTC.

The chain joins TRBV5-1 to TRBJ2-2; perhaps TRBD2 as D (7 bases). The germline CDR1 and CDR2 sequences are SGHRS and YFSETQ. Trimming removed 0 bases at V and 4 bases at J, with 13 bases between. The CDR3 totals 16 residues. CDR3 region: CASSLARGGTTGELFF. CDR3 DNA sequence: TGCGCCAGCAGCTTGGCCAGGGGAGGGACCACCGGGGAGCTGTTTTTT.

As DNA, the CDR3 is TGTGCCAGCAGCTTAAGGGCAGGGTTAGACTATGGCTACACCTTC. Translating gives CASSLRAGLDYGYTF. The genes are TRBV7-9 and TRBJ1-2; a weak D match, TRBD1 (5 bases). The ends were cut back, 2 bases at V and 3 bases at J, with 13 bases in the middle. CDR3 length equals 15 residues. CDR1 SEHNR and CDR2 FQNEAQ come from the germline V gene (reference sequence).

The V call is TRBV5-1, the J call TRBJ2-5; weak D call: TRBD1 (5 bases). Germline lookup yields CDR1 SGHRS and CDR2 YFSETQ. Trimming stripped 5 bases from V and 4 bases from J, with 15 bases between. There are 14 residues in the CDR3. CDR3 coding DNA: TGCGCCAGCAGAAACACTCAGGGTTCAGAGACCCAGTACTTC. This sequence encodes CASRNTQGSETQYF.

This chain uses TRBV2 with TRBJ2-7; D may be TRBD1 (6 bases). The CDR3 spans 14 residues. Per germline, CDR1 SNHLY and CDR2 FYNNEI. The ends were cut back, 4 bases at V and 1 base at J, with 11 bases in the middle. DNA for the CDR3: TGTGCCAGCAGTGGTAACAGGGCATCCTACGAGCAGTACTTC. Encoded protein: CASSGNRASYEQYF.

The chain employs TRBV2 and TRBJ2-4; D is possibly TRBD2 (5 bases). CDR1 SNHLY and CDR2 FYNNEI come from the germline V gene. There are 14 residues in the CDR3. Between the trimmed V and J ends, which lost 4 bases and 5 bases, there was a span of 12 bases. The CDR3 sequence: CASSVVEVQNIQYF. In DNA, the CDR3 is TGTGCCAGCAGTGTGGTGGAGGTCCAAAACATTCAGTACTTC.

Only one count was recorded for this clone. This chain connects TRBV28 to TRBJ1-6, with TRBD1 as a possible D gene (5 bases). The V end was cut by 5 bases, the J end by 3 bases, with 17 bases between. The germline CDR1 and CDR2 sequences are MDHEN and SYDVKM. The length of the CDR3 is 17 residues. The CDR3 DNA reads as TGTGCCAGCAGTACCCATGGGGGACTTAGCTATAATTCACCCCTCCACTTT. This codes for CASSTHGGLSYNSPLHF.